Following are 2 T cell receptor beta chains from one sample sequenced in a study of T cells after somatic rescue of genetic block. Produced via immunoSEQ multiplex PCR; TCRdb's table is partial and in-frame only. The sample carries 55,000 to 75,000 clones, around 90% recorded once. Sequencing was done on a sample of peripheral blood mononuclear cells (PBMCs). The origin of the receptors is a man aged 35 to 55.

The rearrangement uses TRBV7-6 and TRBJ2-3, with TRBD2 as a possible D gene (6 bases). With 5 bases removed from V and 1 base from J, the gap between germline ends came to 10 bases. The CDR3 spans 14 residues. Germline V CDR1 and CDR2: SGHVS, FNYEAQ. The CDR3 nucleotides are TGTGCCAGCAGCCCAGGGACTGGCACAGATACGCAGTATTTT. It yields the protein CASSPGTGTDTQYF. Drawing the rest from reference TRBV7-6 and TRBJ2-3, the complete variable domain is GAGVSQSPRYKVTKRGQDVALRCDPISGHVSLYWYRQALGQGPEFLTYFNYEAQQDKSGLPNDRFSAERPEGSISTLTIQRTEQRDSAMYRCASSPGTGTDTQYFGPGTRLTVL.

V gene TRBV9 combines with J gene TRBJ1-2; no firm D call. The CDR3 sequence is 12 residues long. V dropped 3 bases and J dropped 8 bases, with 11 bases sitting between them. In germline, CDR1 is SGDLS, CDR2 YYNGEE. CDR3 amino acids: CASSAAPRGYTF. CDR3 nucleotides: TGTGCCAGCAGCGCGGCCCCCCGGGGCTACACCTTC. Based on the CDR3 plus reference TRBV9 and TRBJ1-2, the full variable domain is DSGVTQTPKHLITATGQRVTLRCSPRSGDLSVYWYQQSLDQGLQFLIQYYNGEERAKGNILERFSAQQFPDLHSELNLSSLELGDSALYFCASSAAPRGYTFGSGTRLTVV.